The T cell receptor (beta chain) under discussion was sequenced for a study of T cell changes during pregnancy in multiple sclerosis. Germline-derived CDR1 and CDR2 are SGHRS and YFSETQ. CDR3 length equals 17 residues. Trimming at V came to 2 bases and at J to 4 bases, leaving 15 bases not matched to a gene. Repertoires were generated with immunoSEQ multiplex PCR, while TCRdb's copy carries only in-frame clones and drops some. This table holds fewer than 40,000 clones, approximately 89% found once. This TCR was recovered from a female donor with multiple sclerosis, enrolled in a pregnancy study. This sequence joins TRBV5-1 and TRBJ2-7; 7 nucleotides agree with TRBD2. The sample here was CD8+ T cells from peripheral blood mononuclear cells, taken in the first trimester of pregnancy. CDR3 in amino acids: CASSFSGPGREAYEQYF. The CDR3 DNA reads TGCGCCAGCAGCTTTTCAGGGCCTGGTCGGGAGGCGTACGAGCAGTACTTC. Supplemented by reference TRBV5-1 and TRBJ2-7, the full variable domain reads KAGVTQTPRYLIKTRGQQVTLSCSPISGHRSVSWYQQTPGQGLQFLFEYFSETQRNKGNFPGRFSGRQFSNSRSEMNVSTLELGDSALYLCASSFSGPGREAYEQYFGPGTRLTVT.